The 18 T cell receptor beta chains below all came from one sample that was sequenced in a study of blood T cell repertoires in COVID-19. Repertoires were generated with immunoSEQ multiplex PCR, while TCRdb's copy carries only in-frame clones and drops some. This sample has 200,000 to 300,000 clones, with around 80% found just once. Sequencing was done on a sample of peripheral blood. Every receptor here comes from a man aged 40-49 years who had recovered from COVID-19.

This chain links TRBV7-9 with TRBJ2-1; the match to TRBD2 covers 7 bases. This CDR3 contains 15 residues. Looked up from germline, CDR1 is SEHNR and CDR2 is FQNEAQ (reference sequence). Trimming took 5 bases from V and 9 from J; bases not matched to a gene: 13. This CDR3 reads CASSTYPGLTFEQFF. CDR3 DNA: TGTGCCAGCAGCACCTATCCGGGACTAACTTTTGAGCAGTTCTTC.

This clone came up once. This chain uses TRBV5-1 with TRBJ1-3; D possibly corresponds to TRBD1 (6 bases). V lost 4 bases to trimming and J lost 4 bases, with 12 bases between them. The CDR3 contains 14 residues. Germline CDR1 reads SGHRS; CDR2 reads YFSETQ. The DNA of the CDR3 is TGCGCCAGCAGCCCAGGGGAAAGGGGAAACACCATATATTTT. This encodes CASSPGERGNTIYF.

The chain has TRBV11-2 and TRBJ1-1; D unresolved. V lost 8 bases, J lost 9 bases, and 16 bases lay in between. The CDR3 length is 12 residues. Germline CDR1 SGHAT, CDR2 FQNNGV. This chain's CDR3 is CASRIIGRKAFF. CDR3 in DNA: TGTGCCAGCCGAATCATCGGCAGGAAAGCTTTCTTT.

This clone was seen just once. This sequence joins TRBV3-1 (or the pseudogene TRBV3-2) and TRBJ2-7; 7 bases match TRBD2. This CDR3 is 14 amino acids long. V was pared by 0 bases and J by 5 bases, with 4 bases of the junction left unmatched. Germline lookup yields CDR1 LGHDT and CDR2 YNNKEL (reference sequence). The CDR3 nucleotides read TGTGCCAGCAGCCAAGATGGTGCGGGAGACGAGCAGTACTTC. Protein product: CASSQDGAGDEQYF.

This clone was detected a few times. The V gene is TRBV18, the J gene TRBJ1-6; possibly TRBD1 for D (5 bases). The CDR3 spans 14 residues. The V gene lost 6 bases and the J gene lost 7 bases, with 13 bases spanning the gap. In germline, CDR1 is KGHSH, CDR2 LQKENI. In DNA, the CDR3 is TGTGCCAGCTCCCCAGACAGATTAAATTCACCCCTCCACTTT. Residues: CASSPDRLNSPLHF.

To note about this clone: The same CDR3 is also encoded by other DNA sequences in this sample. In DNA form, the CDR3 reads TGTGCCAGCAGTCGAGGGGGCGTGAACACTGAAGCTTTCTTT. Protein sequence: CASSRGGVNTEAFF. J is TRBJ1-1 and V is TRBV11-3, with 7 bases lining up with TRBD1. The CDR3 is made up of 14 amino acids. The junction had 4 bases not matched to a gene; V was cut back by 6 bases and J by 0 bases. Germline V gene lookup returns CDR1 SGHNT and CDR2 YENEEA.

V and J are TRBV2 and TRBJ1-2; the D is unclear. Germline CDR1 is SNHLY and CDR2 is FYNNEI. The CDR3 contains 15 residues. Trimming stripped 4 bases from V and 4 bases from J, with 16 bases between. The CDR3 reads CASSALLRSGYGYTF. The DNA of the CDR3 is TGTGCCAGCAGTGCCCTCCTACGGTCGGGCTATGGCTACACCTTC.

CDR3: CASSLPTRGRNEQFF. The CDR3 DNA is TGTGCCAGCAGCTTACCCACCAGGGGGCGAAATGAGCAGTTCTTC. The gene calls are TRBV7-7 and TRBJ2-1; the match to TRBD1 covers 8 bases. Germline V gene lookup returns CDR1 SSHAT and CDR2 FNYEAQ (reference sequence). This CDR3 has 15 residues. V was pared by 2 bases and J by 7 bases, with 7 bases of the junction left unmatched.

This CDR3 reads CASSSGQHEQYF. In DNA form, the CDR3 reads TGTGCCAGCAGCTCGGGACAGCATGAGCAGTACTTC. The V and J genes are TRBV7-6 and TRBJ2-7; 7 bases align to TRBD1. The CDR3 has 12 amino acids. The germline V gene has CDR1 SGHVS and CDR2 FNYEAQ. V gave up 4 bases and J gave up 7 bases; unmatched junction bases: 4.

J is TRBJ2-3 and V is TRBV3-1 (or the pseudogene TRBV3-2); tentative D call: TRBD2 (6 bases). With 4 bases removed from V and 0 bases from J, the gap between germline ends came to 14 bases. Germline CDR1 and CDR2: LGHDT and YNNKEL (reference sequence). The CDR3 sequence is 16 residues long. In DNA, the CDR3 is TGTGCCAGCAGCCCATGGGAGGACACTAGCACAGATACGCAGTATTTT. Protein: CASSPWEDTSTDTQYF.

V and J are TRBV12-3 or TRBV12-4 and TRBJ2-7; the D is unclear. There are 12 residues in the CDR3. V was cut by 3 bases and J by 2 bases, with 5 bases left in between. Here the CDR3 DNA reads TGTGCCAGCAGTTTTAGAGCCTACGAGCAGTACTTC. It encodes CASSFRAYEQYF.

This sequence joins TRBV6-4 and TRBJ2-5; 10 bases match TRBD2. J lost 3 bases, V lost 5 bases, and 12 bases had no gene match. This CDR3 is built from 17 residues. Germline values: CDR1 MRHNA, CDR2 SNTAGT. The CDR3 spells CASSNQGPGLAKETQYF. Written as DNA, the CDR3 is TGTGCCAGCAGTAACCAAGGACCGGGACTAGCGAAAGAGACCCAGTACTTC.

V is TRBV6-1 and J is TRBJ2-2, with 8 positions matching TRBD1. The V gene's germline CDR1 is MNHNS and CDR2 SASEGT. The junction had 15 bases not matched to a gene; V was cut back by 2 bases and J by 4 bases. CDR3 length: 19 amino acids. The CDR3: CASSEKALRGRLSTGELFF. The CDR3 coding sequence is TGTGCCAGCAGTGAAAAGGCACTCAGGGGGCGATTATCCACCGGGGAGCTGTTTTTT.

V and J are TRBV19 and TRBJ2-5; 10 positions agree with TRBD2. CDR1 LNHDA and CDR2 SQIVND come from the germline V gene (reference sequence). The CDR3 runs 15 residues. V dropped 6 bases and J dropped 4; count of bases not matched to a gene: 8. The CDR3 nucleotides read TGTGCCAGTAGAAGCAGCGGGAGGGCAGTAGAGACCCAGTACTTC. It codes for CASRSSGRAVETQYF.

The chain uses TRBV6-2 or TRBV6-3 and TRBJ1-2; D not certain. V lost 4 bases to trimming and J lost 0 bases, with 3 bases between them. The CDR3 runs to 12 residues. Germline CDR1 reads MNHEY; CDR2 reads SVGEGT. The CDR3 DNA follows: TGTGCCAGCAGTTTTACTAACTATGGCTACACCTTC. This gives the protein CASSFTNYGYTF.

This clone occurred once. The chain joins TRBV7-2 to TRBJ2-7, with TRBD1 matching over 7 bases. CDR3 length equals 14 residues. V gave up 1 base and J gave up 2 bases; unmatched junction bases: 2. Per the germline V gene, CDR1 is SGHTA and CDR2 is FQGNSA. This CDR3 reads CASSLERGPYEQYF. CDR3 DNA: TGTGCCAGCAGCTTAGAGAGGGGGCCCTACGAGCAGTACTTC.

The rearrangement uses TRBV7-2 and TRBJ2-7, with a weak D call TRBD2 (6 bases). CDR3 size: 14 residues. Germline CDR1 and CDR2: SGHTA and FQGNSA. V lost 8 bases to trimming and J lost 2 bases, with 16 bases between them. The CDR3, as DNA: TGTGCCAGCGCTGGGAGGAGGGGAGCCTACGAGCAGTACTTC. It specifies CASAGRRGAYEQYF.

This clone was seen more than once but under ten times. The chain recombines TRBV11-3 with TRBJ2-2; D uncertain. The CDR3 runs to 17 residues. V shed 5 bases and J shed 4 bases, with 20 bases lying between them. In germline, CDR1 is SGHNT, CDR2 YENEEA. This chain's CDR3 is CASSRHYGSSATGELFF. The CDR3 DNA reads TGTGCCAGCAGCCGGCACTACGGGTCGTCGGCCACCGGGGAGCTGTTTTTT.